This T cell receptor beta chain was recorded in a study of cytotoxic CD8 clonotypes in ibrutinib-treated CLL. Looked up from germline, CDR1 is SGHVS and CDR2 is FQNEAQ. After removal of 5 bases from V and 8 bases from J, the junction contained 3 bases not matched to a gene. The CDR3 has 14 residues. Approximately 2 micrograms of genomic DNA (from cryopreserved PBMCs) were used for TCR beta libraries. Study observations and caveats: Public clonotypes showed up rarely, and on treatment they shrank or held steady. Clonality increased at ibrutinib response, then returned toward baseline at progression.

This clone was seen just once. Its antigen remains unknown. Targeted sequencing depth ranged from 1 in 200,000 to 1 in 1 million T cells. TCRdb's copy holds only in-frame clones and misses some; the assay was immunoSEQ multiplex PCR. The sample has around 160,000 clones; around nine tenths are singletons. V and J are TRBV7-8 and TRBJ2-1, with 13 bases fitting TRBD2. The source was PBMCs, collected at disease progression, from a patient treated with ibrutinib. The sequence was collected from a human donor with chronic lymphocytic leukemia. The CDR3 DNA sequence: TGTGCCAGCAGCGGACTAGCGGGAGTAGATGAGCAGTTCTTC. Its translation is CASSGLAGVDEQFF.